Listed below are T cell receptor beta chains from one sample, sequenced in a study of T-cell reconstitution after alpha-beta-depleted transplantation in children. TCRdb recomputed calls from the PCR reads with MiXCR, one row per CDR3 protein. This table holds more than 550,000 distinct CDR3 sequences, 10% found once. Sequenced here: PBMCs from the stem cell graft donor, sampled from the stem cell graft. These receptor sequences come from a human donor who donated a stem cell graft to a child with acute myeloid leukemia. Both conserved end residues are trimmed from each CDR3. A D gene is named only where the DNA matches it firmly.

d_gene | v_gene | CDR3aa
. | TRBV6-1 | ASSEVRSSDNEQF
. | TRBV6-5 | ASSSSDILSGNTIY
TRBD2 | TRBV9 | ASSSGLAQGEQY
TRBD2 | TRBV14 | ASSLPGLASSNEQF
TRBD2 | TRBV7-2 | ASSYLGLAVQETQY
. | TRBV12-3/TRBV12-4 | ASSLKFGTGQGSTDTQY
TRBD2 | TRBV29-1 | SVTPGLDVWSSYNEQF
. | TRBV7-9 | ASSLGIDTQY
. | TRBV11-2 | ASSLVQGQNIQY
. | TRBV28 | ASSPSDGVYNEQF
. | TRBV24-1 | ATSHQGTYEQY
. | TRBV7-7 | ASSFLNTGELF
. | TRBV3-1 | ASSQDRVGNRGQNEQF
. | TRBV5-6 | ASSQGPKNTEAF
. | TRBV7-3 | ASSLMGPLDTQY
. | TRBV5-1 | ASSLSVSGEQF